This T cell receptor beta chain was documented in a study of regulatory dendritic cells for organ transplantation. The protocol was immunoSEQ multiplex PCR, while the TCRdb copy is restricted to in-frame clones and leaves out a portion. The table includes about 20,000 clones, 74% detected once. The trim removed 1 base at V and 1 base at J, leaving 11 bases unmatched. Germline assignment: CDR1 MGHDK and CDR2 SYGVNS. The CDR3 is made up of 18 amino acids. Remarks on this clone: No antigen is known for it.

Study observations and caveats: Among resting subsets, memory CD8+ cells contained the most alloreactive clonotypes. Memory T cells were less diverse than naive, with memory CD8+ most oligoclonal. Between individuals, the alloreactive memory CD8+ T cell pool differed considerably.

This receptor was taken from a human donor in good health. The sequenced sample was memory CD4+ T cells from blood. Subset specified: CD45RO+ memory T cells. V gene TRBV25-1 combines with J gene TRBJ1-1; 8 bases are shared with TRBD1. CDR3: CASSESSRGLSPNTEAFF. CDR3 nucleotide sequence: TGTGCCAGCAGTGAATCATCCAGGGGGCTCAGTCCGAACACTGAAGCTTTCTTT. Based on the CDR3 plus reference TRBV25-1 and TRBJ1-1, the full variable domain is EADIYQTPRYLVIGTGKKITLECSQTMGHDKMYWYQQDPGMELHLIHYSYGVNSTEKGDLSSESTVSRIRTEHFPLTLESARPSHTSQYLCASSESSRGLSPNTEAFFGQGTRLTVV.